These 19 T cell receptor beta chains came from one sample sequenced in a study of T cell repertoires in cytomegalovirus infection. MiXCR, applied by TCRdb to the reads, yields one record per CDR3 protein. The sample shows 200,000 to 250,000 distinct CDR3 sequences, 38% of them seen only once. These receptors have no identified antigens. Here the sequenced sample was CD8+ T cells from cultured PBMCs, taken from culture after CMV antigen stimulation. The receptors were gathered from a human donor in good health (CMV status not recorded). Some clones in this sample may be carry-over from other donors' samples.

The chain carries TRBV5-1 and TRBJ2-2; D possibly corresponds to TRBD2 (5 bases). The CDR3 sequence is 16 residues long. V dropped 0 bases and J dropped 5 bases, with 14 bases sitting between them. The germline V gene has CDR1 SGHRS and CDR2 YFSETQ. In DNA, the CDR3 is TGCGCCAGCAGCTTGGAAGTAGTCCCGGGGACCGGGGAGCTGTTTTTT. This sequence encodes CASSLEVVPGTGELFF.

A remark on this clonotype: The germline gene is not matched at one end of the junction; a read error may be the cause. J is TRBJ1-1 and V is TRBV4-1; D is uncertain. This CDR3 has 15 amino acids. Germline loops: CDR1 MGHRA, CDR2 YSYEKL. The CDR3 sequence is CASSQAHKSATEAFF. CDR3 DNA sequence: TGTGCCAGCAGCCAAGCACACAAATCAGCGACTGAAGCTTTCTTT.

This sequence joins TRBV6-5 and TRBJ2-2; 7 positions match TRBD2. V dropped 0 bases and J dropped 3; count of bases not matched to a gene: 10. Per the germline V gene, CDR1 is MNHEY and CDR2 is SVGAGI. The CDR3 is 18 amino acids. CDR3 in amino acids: CASSYSGPAGEYTGELFF. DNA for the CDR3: TGTGCCAGCAGTTACTCAGGGCCGGCGGGGGAGTACACCGGGGAGCTGTTTTTT.

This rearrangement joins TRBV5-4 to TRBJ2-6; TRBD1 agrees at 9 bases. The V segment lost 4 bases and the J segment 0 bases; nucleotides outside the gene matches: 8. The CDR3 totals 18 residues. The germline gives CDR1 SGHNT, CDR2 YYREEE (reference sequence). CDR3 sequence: CASSIPGTGSSGANVLTF. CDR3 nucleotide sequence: TGTGCCAGCAGCATACCCGGGACAGGGAGCTCTGGGGCCAACGTCCTGACTTTC.

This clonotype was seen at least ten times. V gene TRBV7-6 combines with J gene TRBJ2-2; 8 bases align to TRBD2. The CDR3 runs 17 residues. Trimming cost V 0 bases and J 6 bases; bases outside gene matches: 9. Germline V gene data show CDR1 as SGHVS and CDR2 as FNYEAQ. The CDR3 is CASSLASGTRSPGELFF. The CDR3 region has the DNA TGTGCCAGCAGCTTAGCTTCAGGGACTAGGTCGCCCGGGGAGCTGTTTTTT.

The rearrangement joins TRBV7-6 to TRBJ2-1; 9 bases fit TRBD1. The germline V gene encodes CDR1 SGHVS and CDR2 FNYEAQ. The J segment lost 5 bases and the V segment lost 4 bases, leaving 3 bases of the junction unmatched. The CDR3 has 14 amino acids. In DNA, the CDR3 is TGTGCCAGCAGCTCAAGGACAGGGGACAATGAGCAGTTCTTC. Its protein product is CASSSRTGDNEQFF.

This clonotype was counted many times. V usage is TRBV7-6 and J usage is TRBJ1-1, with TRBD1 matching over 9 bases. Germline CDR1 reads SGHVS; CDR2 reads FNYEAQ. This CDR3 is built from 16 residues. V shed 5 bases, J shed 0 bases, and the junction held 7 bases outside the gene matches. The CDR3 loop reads CASSESNRGLNTEAFF. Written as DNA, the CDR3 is TGTGCCAGCAGCGAAAGTAACAGGGGGCTGAACACTGAAGCTTTCTTT.

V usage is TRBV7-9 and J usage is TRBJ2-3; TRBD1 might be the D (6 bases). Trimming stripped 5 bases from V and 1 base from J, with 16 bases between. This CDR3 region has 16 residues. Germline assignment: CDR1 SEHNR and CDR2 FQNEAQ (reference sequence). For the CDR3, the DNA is TGTGCCAGCAGCCAACCCAGGGGCTCTGGCACAGATACGCAGTATTTT. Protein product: CASSQPRGSGTDTQYF.

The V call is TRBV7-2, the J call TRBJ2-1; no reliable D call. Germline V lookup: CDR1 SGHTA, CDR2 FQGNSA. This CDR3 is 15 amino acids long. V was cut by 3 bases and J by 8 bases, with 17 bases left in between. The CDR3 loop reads CASSFRASGLDEQFF. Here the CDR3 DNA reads TGTGCCAGCAGCTTTAGGGCCTCAGGATTAGATGAGCAGTTCTTC.

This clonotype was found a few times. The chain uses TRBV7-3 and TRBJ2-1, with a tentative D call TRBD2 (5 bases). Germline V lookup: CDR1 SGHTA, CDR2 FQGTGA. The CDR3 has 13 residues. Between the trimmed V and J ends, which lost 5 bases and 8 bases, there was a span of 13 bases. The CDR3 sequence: CASSAPSADEQFF. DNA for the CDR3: TGTGCCAGCAGCGCCCCCTCAGCGGATGAGCAGTTCTTC.

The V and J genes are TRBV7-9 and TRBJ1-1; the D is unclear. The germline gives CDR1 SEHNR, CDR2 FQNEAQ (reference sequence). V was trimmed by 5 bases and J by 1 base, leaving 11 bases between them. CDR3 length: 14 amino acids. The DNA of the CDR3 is TGTGCCAGCAGCCCCCAGAAGGCGAACACTGAAGCTTTCTTT. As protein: CASSPQKANTEAFF.

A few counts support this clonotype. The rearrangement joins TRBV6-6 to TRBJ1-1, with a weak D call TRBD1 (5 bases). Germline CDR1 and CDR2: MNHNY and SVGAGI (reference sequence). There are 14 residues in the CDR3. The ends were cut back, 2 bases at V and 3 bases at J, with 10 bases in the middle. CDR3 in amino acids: CASSYRGADTEAFF. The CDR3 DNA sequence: TGTGCCAGCAGTTACCGGGGCGCGGACACTGAAGCTTTCTTT.

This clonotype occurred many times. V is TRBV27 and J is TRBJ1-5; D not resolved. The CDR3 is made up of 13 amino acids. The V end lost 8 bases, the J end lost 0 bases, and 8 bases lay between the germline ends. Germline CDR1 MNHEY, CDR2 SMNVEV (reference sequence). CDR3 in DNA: TGTGCCAGCTCTCTAAGTAGCAATCAGCCCCAGCATTTT. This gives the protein CASSLSSNQPQHF.

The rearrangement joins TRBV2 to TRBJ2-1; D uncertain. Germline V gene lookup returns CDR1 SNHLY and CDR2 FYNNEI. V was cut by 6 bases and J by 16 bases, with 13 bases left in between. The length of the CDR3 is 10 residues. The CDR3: CASSQNLYFF. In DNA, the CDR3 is TGTGCCAGCAGCCAGAATTTGTATTTCTTC.

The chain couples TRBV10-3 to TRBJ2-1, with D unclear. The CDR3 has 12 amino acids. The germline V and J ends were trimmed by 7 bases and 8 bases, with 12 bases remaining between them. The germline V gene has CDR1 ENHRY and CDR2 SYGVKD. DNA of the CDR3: TGTGCCATCACCGACTCTGGCGATGAGCAGTTCTTC. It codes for CAITDSGDEQFF.

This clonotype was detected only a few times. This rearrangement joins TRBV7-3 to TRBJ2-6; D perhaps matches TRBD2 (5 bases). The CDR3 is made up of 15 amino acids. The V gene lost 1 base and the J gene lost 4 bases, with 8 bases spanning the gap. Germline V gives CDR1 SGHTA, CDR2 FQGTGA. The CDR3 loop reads CASSLSPGGANVLTF. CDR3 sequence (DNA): TGTGCCAGCAGCTTAAGTCCGGGGGGGGCCAACGTCCTGACTTTC.

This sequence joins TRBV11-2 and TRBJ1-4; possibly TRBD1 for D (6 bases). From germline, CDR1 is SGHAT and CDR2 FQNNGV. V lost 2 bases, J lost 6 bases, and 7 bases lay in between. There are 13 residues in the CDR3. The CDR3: CASSLRQDEKLFF. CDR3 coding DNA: TGTGCCAGCAGCTTAAGACAGGATGAAAAACTGTTTTTT.

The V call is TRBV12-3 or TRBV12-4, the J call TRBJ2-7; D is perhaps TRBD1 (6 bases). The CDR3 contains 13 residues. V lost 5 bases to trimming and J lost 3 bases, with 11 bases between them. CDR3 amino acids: CASSRTVLYEQYF. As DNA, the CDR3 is TGTGCCAGCAGTAGGACAGTCCTCTACGAGCAGTACTTC.

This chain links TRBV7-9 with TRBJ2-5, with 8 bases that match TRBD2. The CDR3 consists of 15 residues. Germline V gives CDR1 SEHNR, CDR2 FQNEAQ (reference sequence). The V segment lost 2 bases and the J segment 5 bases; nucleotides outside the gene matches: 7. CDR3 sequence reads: CASSLKAGVLETQYF. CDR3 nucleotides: TGTGCCAGCAGCTTAAAAGCGGGGGTCCTGGAGACCCAGTACTTC.